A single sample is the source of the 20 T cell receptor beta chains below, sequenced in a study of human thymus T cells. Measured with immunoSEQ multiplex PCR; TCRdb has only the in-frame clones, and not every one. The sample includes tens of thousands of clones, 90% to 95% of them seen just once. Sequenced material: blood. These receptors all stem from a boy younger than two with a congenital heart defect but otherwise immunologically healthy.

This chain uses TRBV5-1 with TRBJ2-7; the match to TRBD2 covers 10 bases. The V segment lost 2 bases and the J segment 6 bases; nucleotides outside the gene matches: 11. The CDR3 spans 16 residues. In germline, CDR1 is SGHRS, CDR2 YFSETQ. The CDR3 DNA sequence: TGCGCCAGCAGCTTACCGGGACTAGCGTCATTTTGCGAGCAGTACTTC. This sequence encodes CASSLPGLASFCEQYF.

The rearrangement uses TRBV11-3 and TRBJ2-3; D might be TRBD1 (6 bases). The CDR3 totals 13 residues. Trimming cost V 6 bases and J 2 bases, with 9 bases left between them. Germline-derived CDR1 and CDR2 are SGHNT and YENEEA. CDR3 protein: CASRNRATDTQYF. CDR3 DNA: TGTGCCAGCAGGAACAGGGCCACAGATACGCAGTATTTT.

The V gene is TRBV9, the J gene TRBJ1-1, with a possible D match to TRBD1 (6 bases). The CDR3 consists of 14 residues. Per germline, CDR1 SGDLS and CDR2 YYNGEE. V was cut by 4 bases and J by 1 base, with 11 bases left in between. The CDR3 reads CASSSGQPNTEAFF. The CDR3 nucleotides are TGTGCCAGCAGCTCAGGACAGCCGAACACTGAAGCTTTCTTT.

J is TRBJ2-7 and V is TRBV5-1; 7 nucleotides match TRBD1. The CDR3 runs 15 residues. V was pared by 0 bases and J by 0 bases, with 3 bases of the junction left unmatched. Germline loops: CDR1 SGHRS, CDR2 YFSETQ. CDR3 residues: CASSLEQGPSYEQYF. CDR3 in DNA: TGCGCCAGCAGCTTGGAACAGGGGCCCTCCTACGAGCAGTACTTC.

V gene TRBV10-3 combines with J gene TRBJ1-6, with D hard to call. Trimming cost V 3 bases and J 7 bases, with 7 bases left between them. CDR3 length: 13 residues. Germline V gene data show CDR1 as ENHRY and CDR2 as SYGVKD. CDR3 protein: CAISEQENSPLHF. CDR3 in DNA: TGTGCCATCAGTGAACAAGAAAATTCACCCCTCCACTTT.

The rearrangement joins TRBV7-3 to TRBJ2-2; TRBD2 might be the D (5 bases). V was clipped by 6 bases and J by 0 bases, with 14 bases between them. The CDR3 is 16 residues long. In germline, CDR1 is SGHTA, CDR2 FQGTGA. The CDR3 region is CASRPKGGSNTGELFF. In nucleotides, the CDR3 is TGTGCCAGCAGACCCAAGGGCGGGTCGAACACCGGGGAGCTGTTTTTT.

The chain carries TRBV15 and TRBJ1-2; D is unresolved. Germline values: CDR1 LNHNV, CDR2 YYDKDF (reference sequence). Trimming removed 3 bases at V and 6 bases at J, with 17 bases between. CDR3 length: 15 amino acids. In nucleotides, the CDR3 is TGTGCCACCAGCAGGACTTCAGAGGGAGCGAATGGCTACACCTTC. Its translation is CATSRTSEGANGYTF.

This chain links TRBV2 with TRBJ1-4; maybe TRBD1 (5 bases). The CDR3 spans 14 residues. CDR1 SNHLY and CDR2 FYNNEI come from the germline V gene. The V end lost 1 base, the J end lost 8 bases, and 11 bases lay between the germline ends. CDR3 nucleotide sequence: TGTGCCAGCAGTGAAGGGGGACCCCTCGAAAAACTGTTTTTT. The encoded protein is CASSEGGPLEKLFF.

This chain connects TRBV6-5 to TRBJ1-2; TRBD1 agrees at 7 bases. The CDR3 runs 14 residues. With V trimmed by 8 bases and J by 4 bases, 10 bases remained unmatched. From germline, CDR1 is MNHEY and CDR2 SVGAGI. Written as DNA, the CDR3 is TGTGCCAGCGGAAGGGGGCGTCTATCCTATGGCTACACCTTC. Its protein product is CASGRGRLSYGYTF.

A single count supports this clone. The CDR3 DNA sequence: TGCGCCAGCAGCCAAAACGGACAGGGGGCTGGCGGGGAGCTGTTTTTT. Protein: CASSQNGQGAGGELFF. This chain joins TRBV4-3 and TRBJ2-2; TRBD1 agrees at 11 bases. Germline values: CDR1 LGHNA, CDR2 YSLEER. This CDR3 has 16 residues. J gave up 7 bases and V 2 bases, and 6 bases lay outside the gene matches.

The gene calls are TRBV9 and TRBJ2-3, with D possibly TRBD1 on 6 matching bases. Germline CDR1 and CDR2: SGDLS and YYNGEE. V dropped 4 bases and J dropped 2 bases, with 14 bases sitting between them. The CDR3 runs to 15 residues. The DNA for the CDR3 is TGTGCCAGCAGCCCAAGAAGACAGGACACAGATACGCAGTATTTT. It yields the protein CASSPRRQDTDTQYF.

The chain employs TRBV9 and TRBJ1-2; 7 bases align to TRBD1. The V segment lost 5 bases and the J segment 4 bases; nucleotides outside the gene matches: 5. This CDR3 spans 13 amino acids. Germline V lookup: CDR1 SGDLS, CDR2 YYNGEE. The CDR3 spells CASSRRDSYGYTF. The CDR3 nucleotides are TGTGCCAGCAGTCGCCGGGACAGCTATGGCTACACCTTC. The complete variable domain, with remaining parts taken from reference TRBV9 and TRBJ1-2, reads DSGVTQTPKHLITATGQRVTLRCSPRSGDLSVYWYQQSLDQGLQFLIQYYNGEERAKGNILERFSAQQFPDLHSELNLSSLELGDSALYFCASSRRDSYGYTFGSGTRLTVV.

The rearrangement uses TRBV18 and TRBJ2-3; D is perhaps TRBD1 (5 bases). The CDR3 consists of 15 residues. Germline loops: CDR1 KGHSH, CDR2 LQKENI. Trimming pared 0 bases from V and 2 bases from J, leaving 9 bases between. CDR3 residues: CASSPPSGFTDTQYF. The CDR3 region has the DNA TGTGCCAGCTCACCACCGTCAGGGTTCACAGATACGCAGTATTTT. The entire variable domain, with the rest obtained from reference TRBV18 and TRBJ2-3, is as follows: NAGVMQNPRHLVRRRGQEARLRCSPMKGHSHVYWYRQLPEEGLKFMVYLQKENIIDESGMPKERFSAEFPKEGPSILRIQQVVRGDSAAYFCASSPPSGFTDTQYFGPGTRLTVL.

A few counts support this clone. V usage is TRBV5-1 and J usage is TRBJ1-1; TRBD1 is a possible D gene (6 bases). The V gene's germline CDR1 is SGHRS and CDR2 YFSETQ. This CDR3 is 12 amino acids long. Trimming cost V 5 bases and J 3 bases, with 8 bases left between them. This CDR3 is CASRGQHTEAFF. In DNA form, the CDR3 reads TGCGCCAGCAGAGGACAGCACACTGAAGCTTTCTTT.

The CDR3 nucleotides read TGTGCCAGCATCCCTTTGAAGAACACCGGGGAGCTGTTTTTT. The encoded protein is CASIPLKNTGELFF. The rearrangement links TRBV2 to TRBJ2-2; no definite D call. CDR1 is SNHLY and CDR2 is FYNNEI in the germline V gene. CDR3 size: 14 residues. V was cut by 7 bases and J by 1 base, with 10 bases left in between.

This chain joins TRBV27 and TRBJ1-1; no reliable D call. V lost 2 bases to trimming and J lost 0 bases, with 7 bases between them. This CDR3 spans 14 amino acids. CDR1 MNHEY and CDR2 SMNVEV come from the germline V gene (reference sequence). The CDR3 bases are TGTGCCAGCAGTTTACGTGGGGTGAACACTGAAGCTTTCTTT. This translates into CASSLRGVNTEAFF.

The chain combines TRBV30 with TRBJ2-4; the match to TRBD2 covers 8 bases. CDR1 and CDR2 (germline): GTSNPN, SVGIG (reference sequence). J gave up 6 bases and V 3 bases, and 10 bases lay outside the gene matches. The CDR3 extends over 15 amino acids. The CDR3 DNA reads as TGTGCCTGGAGCCTAACGGGGGGGTCCCTAAACATTCAGTACTTC. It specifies CAWSLTGGSLNIQYF.

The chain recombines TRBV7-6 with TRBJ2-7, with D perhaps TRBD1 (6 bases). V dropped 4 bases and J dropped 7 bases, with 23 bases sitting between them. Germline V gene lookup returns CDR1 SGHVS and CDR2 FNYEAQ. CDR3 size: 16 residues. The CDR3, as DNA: TGTGCCAGCAGCTGGGGTGCCGGGACAAGTGAACCAGAGCAGTACTTC. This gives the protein CASSWGAGTSEPEQYF.

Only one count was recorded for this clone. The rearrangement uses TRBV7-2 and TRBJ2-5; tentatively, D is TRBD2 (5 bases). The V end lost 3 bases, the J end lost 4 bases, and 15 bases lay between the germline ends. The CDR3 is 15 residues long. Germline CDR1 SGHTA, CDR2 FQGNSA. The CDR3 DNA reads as TGTGCCAGCAGCTTCCTCAGTCTGGCGGGAGAGACCCAGTACTTC. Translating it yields CASSFLSLAGETQYF.

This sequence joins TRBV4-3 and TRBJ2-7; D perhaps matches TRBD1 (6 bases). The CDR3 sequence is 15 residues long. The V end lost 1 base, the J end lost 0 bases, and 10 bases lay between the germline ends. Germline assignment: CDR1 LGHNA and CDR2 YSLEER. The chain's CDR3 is CASSQAWDTSYEQYF. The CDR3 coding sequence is TGCGCCAGCAGCCAAGCCTGGGACACCTCCTACGAGCAGTACTTC.